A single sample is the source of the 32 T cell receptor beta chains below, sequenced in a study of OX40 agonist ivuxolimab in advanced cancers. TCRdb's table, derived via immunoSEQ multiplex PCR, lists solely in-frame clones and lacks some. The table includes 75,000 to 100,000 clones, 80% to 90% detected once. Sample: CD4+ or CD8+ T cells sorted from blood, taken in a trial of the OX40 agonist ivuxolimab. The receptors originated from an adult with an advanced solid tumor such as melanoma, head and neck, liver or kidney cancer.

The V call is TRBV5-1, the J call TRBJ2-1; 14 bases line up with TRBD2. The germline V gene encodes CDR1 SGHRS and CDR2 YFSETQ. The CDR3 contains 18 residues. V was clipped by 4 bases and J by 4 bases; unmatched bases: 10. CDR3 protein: CASSQGTSGSLGYNEQFF. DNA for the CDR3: TGCGCCAGCAGCCAGGGGACTAGCGGGAGTCTTGGGTACAATGAGCAGTTCTTC. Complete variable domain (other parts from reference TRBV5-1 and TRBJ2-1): KAGVTQTPRYLIKTRGQQVTLSCSPISGHRSVSWYQQTPGQGLQFLFEYFSETQRNKGNFPGRFSGRQFSNSRSEMNVSTLELGDSALYLCASSQGTSGSLGYNEQFFGPGTRLTVL.

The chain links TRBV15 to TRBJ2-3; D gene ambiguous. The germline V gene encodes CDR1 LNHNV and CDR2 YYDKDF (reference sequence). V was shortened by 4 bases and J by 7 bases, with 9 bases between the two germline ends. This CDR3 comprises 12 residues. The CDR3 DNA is TGTGCCACCAGCAACGAAAGATATACGCAGTATTTT. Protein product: CATSNERYTQYF.

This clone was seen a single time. The CDR3 here is CASSRDREKNTEAFF. The CDR3, as DNA: TGCGCCAGCAGCCGGGACAGAGAAAAGAACACTGAAGCTTTCTTT. The chain couples TRBV5-1 to TRBJ1-1; 7 bases fit TRBD1. The CDR3 loop spans 15 amino acids. Trimming at V came to 4 bases and at J to 1 base, leaving 7 bases not matched to a gene. CDR1 and CDR2 from the germline V gene are SGHRS and YFSETQ.

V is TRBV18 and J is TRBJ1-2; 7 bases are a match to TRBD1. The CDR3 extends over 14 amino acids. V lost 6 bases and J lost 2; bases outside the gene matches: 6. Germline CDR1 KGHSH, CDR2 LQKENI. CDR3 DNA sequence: TGTGCCAGCTCCGCGACAGGGACAAACTATGGCTACACCTTC. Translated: CASSATGTNYGYTF. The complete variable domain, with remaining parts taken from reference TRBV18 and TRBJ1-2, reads NAGVMQNPRHLVRRRGQEARLRCSPMKGHSHVYWYRQLPEEGLKFMVYLQKENIIDESGMPKERFSAEFPKEGPSILRIQQVVRGDSAAYFCASSATGTNYGYTFGSGTRLTVV.

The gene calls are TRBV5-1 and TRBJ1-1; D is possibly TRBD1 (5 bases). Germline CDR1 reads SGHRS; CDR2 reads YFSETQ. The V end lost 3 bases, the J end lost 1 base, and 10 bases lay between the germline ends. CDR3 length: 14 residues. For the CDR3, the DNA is TGCGCCAGCAGCTGGGGGAACAGGAACACTGAAGCTTTCTTT. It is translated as CASSWGNRNTEAFF.

CDR3 DNA sequence: TGTGCCAGCAGCACACCAGGTCCCGGGACAGGGGGCGATGGCTACACCTTC. Its translation is CASSTPGPGTGGDGYTF. V gene TRBV4-2 combines with J gene TRBJ1-2; 12 bases are a match to TRBD1. The germline V gene encodes CDR1 LGHNA and CDR2 YNFKEQ. CDR3 length equals 17 residues. V trimming: 5 bases; J trimming: 6 bases; junction bases outside the gene matches: 13.

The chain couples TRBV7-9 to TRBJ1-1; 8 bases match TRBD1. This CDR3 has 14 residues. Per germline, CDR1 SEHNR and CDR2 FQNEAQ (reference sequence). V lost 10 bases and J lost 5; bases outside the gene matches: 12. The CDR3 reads CATTSQGAGTEAFF. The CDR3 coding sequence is TGTGCCACCACCAGTCAGGGGGCTGGGACTGAAGCTTTCTTT. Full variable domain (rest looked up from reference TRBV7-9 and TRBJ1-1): DTGVSQNPRHKITKRGQNVTFRCDPISEHNRLYWYRQTLGQGPEFLTYFQNEAQLEKSRLLSDRFSAERPKGSFSTLEIQRTEQGDSAMYLCATTSQGAGTEAFFGQGTRLTVV.

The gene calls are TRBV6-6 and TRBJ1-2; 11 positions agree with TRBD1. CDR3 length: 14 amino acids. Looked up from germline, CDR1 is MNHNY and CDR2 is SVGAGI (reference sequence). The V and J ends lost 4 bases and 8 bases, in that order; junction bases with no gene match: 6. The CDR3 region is CASSSWTGGGGYTF. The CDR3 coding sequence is TGTGCCAGCAGTTCCTGGACAGGGGGCGGCGGCTACACCTTC.

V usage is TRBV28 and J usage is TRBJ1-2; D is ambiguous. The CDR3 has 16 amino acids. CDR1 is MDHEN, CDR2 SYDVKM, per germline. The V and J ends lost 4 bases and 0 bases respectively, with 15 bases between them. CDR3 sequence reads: CASSSPGQAPNYGYTF. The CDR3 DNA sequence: TGTGCCAGCAGTTCCCCCGGGCAGGCCCCTAACTATGGCTACACCTTC.

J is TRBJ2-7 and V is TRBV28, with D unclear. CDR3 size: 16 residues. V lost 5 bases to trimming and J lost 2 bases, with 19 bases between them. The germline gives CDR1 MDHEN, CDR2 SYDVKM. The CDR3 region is CASSLLSDLTPYEQYF. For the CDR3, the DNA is TGTGCCAGCAGTCTCCTATCCGACCTTACCCCCTACGAGCAGTACTTC. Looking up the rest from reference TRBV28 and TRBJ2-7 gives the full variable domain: DVKVTQSSRYLVKRTGEKVFLECVQDMDHENMFWYRQDPGLGLRLIYFSYDVKMKEKGDIPEGYSVSREKKERFSLILESASTNQTSMYLCASSLLSDLTPYEQYFGPGTRLTVT.

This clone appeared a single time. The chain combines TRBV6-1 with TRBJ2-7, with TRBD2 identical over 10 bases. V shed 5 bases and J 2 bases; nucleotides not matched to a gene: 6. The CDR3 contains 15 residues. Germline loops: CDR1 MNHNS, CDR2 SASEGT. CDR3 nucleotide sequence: TGTGCCAGCAGTACTGGACTAGCGGCCACCTACGAGCAGTACTTC. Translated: CASSTGLAATYEQYF.

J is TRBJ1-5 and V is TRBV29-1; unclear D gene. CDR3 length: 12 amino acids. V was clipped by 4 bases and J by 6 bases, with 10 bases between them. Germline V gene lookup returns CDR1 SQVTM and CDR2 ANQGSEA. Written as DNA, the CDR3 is TGCAGCGTTGGAGGGAAAGGTCAGCCCCAGCATTTT. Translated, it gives CSVGGKGQPQHF.

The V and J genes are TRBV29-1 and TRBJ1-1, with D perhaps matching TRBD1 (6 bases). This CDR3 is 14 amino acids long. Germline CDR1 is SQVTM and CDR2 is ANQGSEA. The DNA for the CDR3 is TGCACCATTCAAGGAGGGGGGGGAAACACTGAAGCTTTCTTT. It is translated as CTIQGGGGNTEAFF. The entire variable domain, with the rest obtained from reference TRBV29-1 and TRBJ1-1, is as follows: SAVISQKPSRDICQRGTSLTIQCQVDSQVTMMFWYRQQPGQSLTLIATANQGSEATYESGFVIDKFPISRPNLTFSTLTVSNMSPEDSSIYLCTIQGGGGNTEAFFGQGTRLTVV.

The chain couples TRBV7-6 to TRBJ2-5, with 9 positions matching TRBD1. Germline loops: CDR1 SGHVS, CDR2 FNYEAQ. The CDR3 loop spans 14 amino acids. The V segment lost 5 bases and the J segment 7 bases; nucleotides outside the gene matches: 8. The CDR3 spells CASSLPGQGGTQYF. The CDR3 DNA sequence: TGTGCCAGCAGCCTACCGGGACAGGGAGGGACCCAGTACTTC.

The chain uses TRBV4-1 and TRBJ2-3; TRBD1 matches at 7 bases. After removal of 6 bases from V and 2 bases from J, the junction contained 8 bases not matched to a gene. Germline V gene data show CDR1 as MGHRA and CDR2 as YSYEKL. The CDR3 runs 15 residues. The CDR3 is CASSHGQVDTDTQYF. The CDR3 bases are TGCGCCAGCAGTCACGGACAGGTCGACACAGATACGCAGTATTTT.

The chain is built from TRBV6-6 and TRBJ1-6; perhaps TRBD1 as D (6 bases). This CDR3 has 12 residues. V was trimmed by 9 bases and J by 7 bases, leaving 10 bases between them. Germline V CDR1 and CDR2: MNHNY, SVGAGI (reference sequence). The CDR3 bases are TGTGCCAGTCGTAGGGGGAATTCACCCCTCCACTTT. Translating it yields CASRRGNSPLHF.

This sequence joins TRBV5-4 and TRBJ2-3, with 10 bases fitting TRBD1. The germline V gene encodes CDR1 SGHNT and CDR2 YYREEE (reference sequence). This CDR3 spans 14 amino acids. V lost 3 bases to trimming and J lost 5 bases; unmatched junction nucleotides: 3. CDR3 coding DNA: TGTGCCAGCAGCTCGGGACAGGGGCGAGATACGCAGTATTTT. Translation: CASSSGQGRDTQYF.

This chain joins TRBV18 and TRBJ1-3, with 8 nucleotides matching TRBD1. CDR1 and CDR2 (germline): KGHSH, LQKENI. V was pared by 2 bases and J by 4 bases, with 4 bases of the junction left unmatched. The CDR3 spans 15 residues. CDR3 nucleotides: TGTGCCAGCTCACCAGTCCGGGACAGGGGAAACACCATATATTTT. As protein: CASSPVRDRGNTIYF.

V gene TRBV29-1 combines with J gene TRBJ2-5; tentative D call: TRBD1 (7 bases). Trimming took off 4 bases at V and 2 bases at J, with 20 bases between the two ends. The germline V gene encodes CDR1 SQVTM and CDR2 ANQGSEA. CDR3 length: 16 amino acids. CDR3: CSVGGPGRGDQETQYF. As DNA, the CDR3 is TGCAGCGTTGGAGGCCCGGGCAGGGGGGATCAAGAGACCCAGTACTTC.

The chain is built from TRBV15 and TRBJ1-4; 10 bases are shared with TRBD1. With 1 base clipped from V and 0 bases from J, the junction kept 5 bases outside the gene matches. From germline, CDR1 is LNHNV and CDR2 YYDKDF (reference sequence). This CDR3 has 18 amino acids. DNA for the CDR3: TGTGCCACCAGCAGAGCCCGGGACAGGGGATCAACTAATGAAAAACTGTTTTTT. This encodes CATSRARDRGSTNEKLFF.

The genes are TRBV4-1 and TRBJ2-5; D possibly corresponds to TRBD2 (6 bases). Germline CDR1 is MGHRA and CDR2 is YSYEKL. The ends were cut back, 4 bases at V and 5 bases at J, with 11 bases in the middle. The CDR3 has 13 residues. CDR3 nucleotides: TGCGCCAGCAGCCGACTAGTTGGGGAGACCCAGTACTTC. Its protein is CASSRLVGETQYF.

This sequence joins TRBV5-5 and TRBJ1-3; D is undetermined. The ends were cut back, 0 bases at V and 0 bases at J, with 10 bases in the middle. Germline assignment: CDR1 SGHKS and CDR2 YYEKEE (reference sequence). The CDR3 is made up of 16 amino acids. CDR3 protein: CASSLGALDSGNTIYF. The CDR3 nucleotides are TGTGCCAGCAGCTTGGGGGCACTTGACTCTGGAAACACCATATATTTT.

In DNA, the CDR3 is TGTGCCAGCAGTGCCGACGCTAGGGGCAATCAGCCCCAGCATTTT. Its translation: CASSADARGNQPQHF. The chain employs TRBV2 and TRBJ1-5; D unresolved. The germline CDR1 and CDR2 sequences are SNHLY and FYNNEI. V lost 4 bases and J 2 bases, leaving 12 bases between the germline ends. This CDR3 is built from 15 residues.

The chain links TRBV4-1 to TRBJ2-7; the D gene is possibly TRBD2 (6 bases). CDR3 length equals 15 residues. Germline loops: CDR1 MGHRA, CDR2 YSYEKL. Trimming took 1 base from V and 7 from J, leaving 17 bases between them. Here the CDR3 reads CASSQGLVSTGEQYF. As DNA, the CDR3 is TGCGCCAGCAGCCAAGGACTAGTATCCACGGGTGAGCAGTACTTC.

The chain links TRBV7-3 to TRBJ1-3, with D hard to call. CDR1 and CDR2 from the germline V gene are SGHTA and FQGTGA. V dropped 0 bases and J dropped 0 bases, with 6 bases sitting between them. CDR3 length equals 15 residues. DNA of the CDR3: TGTGCCAGCAGCTTAACAGGGCCCTCTGGAAACACCATATATTTT. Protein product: CASSLTGPSGNTIYF. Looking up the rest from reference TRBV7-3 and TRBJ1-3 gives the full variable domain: GAGVSQTPSNKVTEKGKYVELRCDPISGHTALYWYRQSLGQGPEFLIYFQGTGAADDSGLPNDRFFAVRPEGSVSTLKIQRTERGDSAVYLCASSLTGPSGNTIYFGEGSWLTVV.

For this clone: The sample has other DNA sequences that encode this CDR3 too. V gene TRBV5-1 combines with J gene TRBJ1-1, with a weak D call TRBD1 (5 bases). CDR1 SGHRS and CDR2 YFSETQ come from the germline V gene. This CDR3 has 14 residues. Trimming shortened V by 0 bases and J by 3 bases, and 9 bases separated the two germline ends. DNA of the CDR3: TGCGCCAGCAGCTTGGCAGGGCGGCACACTGAAGCTTTCTTT. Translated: CASSLAGRHTEAFF.

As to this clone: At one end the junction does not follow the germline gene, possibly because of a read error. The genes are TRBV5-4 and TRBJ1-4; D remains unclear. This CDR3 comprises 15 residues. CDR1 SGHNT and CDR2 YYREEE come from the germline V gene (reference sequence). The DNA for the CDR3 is TGTGCCAGCAGCCCGGGAGGACCTCTTAATGAAAAACTATTTTTT. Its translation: CASSPGGPLNEKLFF.

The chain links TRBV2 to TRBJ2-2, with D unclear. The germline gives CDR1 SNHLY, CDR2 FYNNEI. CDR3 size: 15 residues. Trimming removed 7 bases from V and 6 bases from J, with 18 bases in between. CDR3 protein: CASKAGLELAGELFF. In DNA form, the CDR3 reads TGTGCCAGCAAGGCAGGCCTAGAACTCGCCGGGGAGCTGTTTTTT. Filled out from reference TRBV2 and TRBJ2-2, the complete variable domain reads EPEVTQTPSHQVTQMGQEVILRCVPISNHLYFYWYRQILGQKVEFLVSFYNNEISEKSEIFDDQFSVERPDGSNFTLKIRSTKLEDSAMYFCASKAGLELAGELFFGEGSRLTVL.

CDR3 protein: CASSAFPQQGTEAFF. The DNA of the CDR3 is TGTGCCAGCAGCGCCTTCCCACAGCAAGGCACTGAAGCTTTCTTT. J is TRBJ1-1 and V is TRBV9, with D unresolved. Trimming stripped 3 bases from V and 4 bases from J, with 16 bases between. Germline V gene data show CDR1 as SGDLS and CDR2 as YYNGEE. The CDR3 extends over 15 amino acids.

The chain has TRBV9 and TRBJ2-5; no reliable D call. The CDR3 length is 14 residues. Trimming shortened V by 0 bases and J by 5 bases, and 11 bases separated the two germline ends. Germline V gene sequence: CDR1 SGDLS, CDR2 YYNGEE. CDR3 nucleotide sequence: TGTGCCAGCAGCGTAGAAACGGGCCGGGAGACCCAGTACTTC. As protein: CASSVETGRETQYF.

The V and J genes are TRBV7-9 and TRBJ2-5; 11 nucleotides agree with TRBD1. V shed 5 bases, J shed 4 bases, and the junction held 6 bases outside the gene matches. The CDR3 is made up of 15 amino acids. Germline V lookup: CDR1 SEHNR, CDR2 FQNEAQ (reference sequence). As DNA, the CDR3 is TGTGCCAGCAGCCATCGGGACAGGGGGATAGAGACCCAGTACTTC. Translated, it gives CASSHRDRGIETQYF. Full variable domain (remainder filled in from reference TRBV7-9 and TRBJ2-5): DTGVSQNPRHKITKRGQNVTFRCDPISEHNRLYWYRQTLGQGPEFLTYFQNEAQLEKSRLLSDRFSAERPKGSFSTLEIQRTEQGDSAMYLCASSHRDRGIETQYFGPGTRLLVL.

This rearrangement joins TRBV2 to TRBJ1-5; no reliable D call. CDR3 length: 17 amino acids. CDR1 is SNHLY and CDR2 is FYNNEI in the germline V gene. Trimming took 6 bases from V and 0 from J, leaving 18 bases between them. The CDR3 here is CASREVMSAYSNQPQHF. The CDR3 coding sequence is TGTGCCAGCAGAGAGGTAATGTCGGCTTATAGCAATCAGCCCCAGCATTTT.